The present TCR beta chain was sequenced within a study of blood T cells in healthy people across ages. Whole-study results and caveats: Lack of knowledge of donor CMV status possibly confounded expanded clonotype changes.

Around 9.5 milliliters of peripheral blood were drawn from each donor. Primed by a sample-barcoded 5' primer and a J-beta primer mix, a second PCR proceeded for roughly 7 to 11 cycles. Each cDNA was tagged by a template-switch adaptor containing 12 random nucleotides. TCRdb ran MiXCR on the 5' RACE reads and lists one entry per CDR3 protein. Here the sample spans about 730,000 distinct CDR3 sequences, roughly 47% being singletons. V lost 4 bases and J lost 9, with 11 bases in between. The CDR3 loop spans 12 amino acids. Per the germline V gene, CDR1 is SGDLS and CDR2 is YYNGEE. This clonotype has a handful of counts. Its antigen is unidentified.

The clonotype originates from a woman aged 55 to 70 in good health. Sequenced: blood. V is TRBV9 and J is TRBJ1-5; D unresolved. The CDR3 protein is CASSTSGGPQHF. CDR3 bases: TGTGCCAGCAGCACGTCAGGAGGGCCCCAGCATTTT. Full variable domain (rest looked up from reference TRBV9 and TRBJ1-5): DSGVTQTPKHLITATGQRVTLRCSPRSGDLSVYWYQQSLDQGLQFLIQYYNGEERAKGNILERFSAQQFPDLHSELNLSSLELGDSALYFCASSTSGGPQHFGDGTRLSIL.